This TCR beta chain was retrieved from a study of vaccination effects on CD4 cells after COVID-19. After roughly eleven days in culture, the CD4+ T cells were isolated. PCR-confirmed SARS-CoV-2 infection occurred in the person between March and December 2020. Every participant took two doses of the BNT162b2 or mRNA-1273 vaccine. Days 3 and 7 saw half the medium replaced with IL-2 medium. As to this clone: Its antigen is unknown.

The germline V gene encodes CDR1 KGHSH and CDR2 LQKENI. CDR3 length: 15 amino acids. Germline trimming cut 3 bases from V and 2 bases from J; bases unmatched to any gene: 3. Sequencing was performed with immunoSEQ multiplex PCR; in TCRdb, only in-frame clones are kept and a portion is missing. This sample has approximately 30,000 clones, with around 79% found just once. The clonotype comes from a human donor who had a prior SARS-CoV-2 infection. The gene calls are TRBV18 and TRBJ1-2; 10 bases agree with TRBD1. Specimen: CD4+ T cells from PBMCs cultured without peptide, collected after COVID-19 vaccination. In nucleotides, the CDR3 is TGTGCCAGCTCACCCCCGGGACAGGGGAACTATGGCTACACCTTC. This encodes CASSPPGQGNYGYTF.